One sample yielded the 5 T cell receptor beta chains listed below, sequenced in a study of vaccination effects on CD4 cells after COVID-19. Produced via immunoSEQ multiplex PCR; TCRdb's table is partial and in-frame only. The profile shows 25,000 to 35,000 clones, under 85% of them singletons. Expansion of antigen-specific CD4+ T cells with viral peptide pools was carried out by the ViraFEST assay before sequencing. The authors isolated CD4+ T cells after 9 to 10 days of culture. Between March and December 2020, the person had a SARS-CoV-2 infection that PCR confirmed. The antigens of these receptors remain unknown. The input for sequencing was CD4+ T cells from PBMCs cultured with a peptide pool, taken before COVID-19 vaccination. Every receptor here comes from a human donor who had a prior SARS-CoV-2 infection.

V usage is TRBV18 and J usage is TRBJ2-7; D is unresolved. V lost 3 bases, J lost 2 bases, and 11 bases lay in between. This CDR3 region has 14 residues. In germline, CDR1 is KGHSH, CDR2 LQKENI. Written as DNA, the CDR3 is TGTGCCAGCTCACCGGTCCCCGGAGCCTACGAGCAGTACTTC. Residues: CASSPVPGAYEQYF.

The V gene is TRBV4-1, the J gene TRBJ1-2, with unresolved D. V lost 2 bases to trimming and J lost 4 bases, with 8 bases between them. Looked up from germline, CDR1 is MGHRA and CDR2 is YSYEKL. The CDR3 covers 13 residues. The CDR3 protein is CASSQIVGYGYTF. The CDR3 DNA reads TGCGCCAGCAGCCAAATCGTCGGCTATGGCTACACCTTC.

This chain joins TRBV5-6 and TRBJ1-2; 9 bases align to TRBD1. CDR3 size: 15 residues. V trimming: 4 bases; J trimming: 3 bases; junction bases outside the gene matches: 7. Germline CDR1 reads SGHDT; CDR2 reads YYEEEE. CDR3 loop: CASSLQGARDYGYTF. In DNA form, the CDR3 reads TGTGCCAGCAGCCTACAGGGGGCCCGGGACTATGGCTACACCTTC.

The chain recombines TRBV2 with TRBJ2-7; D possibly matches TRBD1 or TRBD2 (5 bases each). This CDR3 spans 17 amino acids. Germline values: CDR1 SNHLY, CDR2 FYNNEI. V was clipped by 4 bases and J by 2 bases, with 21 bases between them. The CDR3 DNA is TGTGCCAGCAGTGGCCGGTTACCAGACAGAGGGGCCTACGAGCAGTACTTC. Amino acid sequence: CASSGRLPDRGAYEQYF. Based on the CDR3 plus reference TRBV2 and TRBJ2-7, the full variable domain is EPEVTQTPSHQVTQMGQEVILRCVPISNHLYFYWYRQILGQKVEFLVSFYNNEISEKSEIFDDQFSVERPDGSNFTLKIRSTKLEDSAMYFCASSGRLPDRGAYEQYFGPGTRLTVT.

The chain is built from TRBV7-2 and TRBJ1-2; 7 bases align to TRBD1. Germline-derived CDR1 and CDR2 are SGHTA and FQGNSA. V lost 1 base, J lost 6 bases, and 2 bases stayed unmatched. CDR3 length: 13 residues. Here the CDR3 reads CASSLDRGDGYTF. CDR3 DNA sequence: TGTGCCAGCAGCTTAGACAGGGGAGATGGCTACACCTTC.